These T cell receptor beta chains were read from a single sample in a study of T cells in Graves' hyperthyroidism and ophthalmopathy. TCRdb redid the calling of the multiplex PCR reads with MiXCR, one entry per CDR3 protein. This sample carries nearly 250,000 distinct CDR3 sequences, approximately 23% of them seen once, and the ten largest clones take around 32%. The sequencing sample was made of blood. These TCRs come from a woman aged 40 to 49 with Graves' ophthalmopathy. CDR3s include the opening cysteine and the closing phenylalanine or tryptophan. A D gene is named only where the DNA matches it firmly. Part of the rows lack a size; the others show once, few, many or a class for expanded clones.

v_gene: TRBV7-3; d_gene: .; abundance: many; j_gene: TRBJ1-1; len: 13; CDR3aa: CASSIKRDTEAFF; CDR3nt: TGTGCCAGCAGCATCAAACGGGACACTGAAGCTTTCTTT
v_gene: TRBV6-1; d_gene: .; abundance: few; j_gene: TRBJ1-1; len: 14; CDR3aa: CASSVMWQNTEAFF; CDR3nt: TGTGCCAGCAGTGTGATGTGGCAGAACACTGAAGCTTTCTTT
v_gene: TRBV28; d_gene: .; abundance: many; j_gene: TRBJ1-2; len: 14; CDR3aa: CASSSPREPYGYTF; CDR3nt: TGTGCCAGCAGTTCCCCCCGGGAGCCTTATGGCTACACCTTC
v_gene: TRBV5-1; d_gene: .; abundance: many; j_gene: TRBJ2-3; len: 15; CDR3aa: CASSFIGRGTDTQYF; CDR3nt: TGCGCCAGCAGCTTTATCGGGAGAGGCACAGATACGCAGTATTTT
v_gene: TRBV6-1; d_gene: .; abundance: many; j_gene: TRBJ2-5; len: 11; CDR3aa: CASSAAETQYF; CDR3nt: TGTGCCAGCAGTGCCGCGGAGACCCAGTACTTC
v_gene: TRBV9; d_gene: .; abundance: many; j_gene: TRBJ1-2; len: 11; CDR3aa: CASSAATGYTF; CDR3nt: TGTGCCAGCAGCGCAGCCACTGGCTACACCTTC
v_gene: TRBV24-1; d_gene: .; abundance: many; j_gene: TRBJ1-5; len: 14; CDR3aa: CATSDLQSGQPQHF; CDR3nt: TGTGCCACCAGTGATTTGCAGTCCGGTCAGCCCCAGCATTTT
v_gene: TRBV7-3; d_gene: TRBD2; abundance: .; j_gene: TRBJ2-5; len: 15; CDR3aa: CASSPAGGPSETQYF; CDR3nt: TGTGCCAGCAGCCCAGCGGGAGGGCCATCAGAGACCCAGTACTTC
v_gene: TRBV12-3/TRBV12-4; d_gene: TRBD1; abundance: many; j_gene: TRBJ1-2; len: 13; CDR3aa: CASYQGTVYGYTF; CDR3nt: TGTGCCTCTTATCAGGGGACAGTCTATGGCTACACCTTC
v_gene: TRBV12-3/TRBV12-4; d_gene: TRBD2; abundance: many; j_gene: TRBJ2-7; len: 14; CDR3aa: CASRLEGGPDEQYF; CDR3nt: TGTGCCAGCAGGTTAGAGGGAGGGCCTGATGAGCAGTACTTC
v_gene: TRBV20-1; d_gene: .; abundance: many; j_gene: TRBJ2-7; len: 16; CDR3aa: CNAAPAVTDWGYEQYF; CDR3nt: TGCAATGCTGCCCCCGCGGTGACAGATTGGGGCTACGAGCAGTACTTC
v_gene: TRBV10-2; d_gene: TRBD1; abundance: .; j_gene: TRBJ2-7; len: 15; CDR3aa: CASRTGTGEREEQYF; CDR3nt: TGCGCCAGCAGGACCGGGACAGGGGAGAGAGAGGAGCAGTACTTC
v_gene: TRBV7-2; d_gene: .; abundance: .; j_gene: TRBJ2-7; len: 14; CDR3aa: CASSLGRTPLEQYF; CDR3nt: TGTGCCAGCAGCTTGGGAAGGACTCCCCTCGAGCAGTACTTC
v_gene: TRBV4-2; d_gene: .; abundance: many; j_gene: TRBJ1-1; len: 15; CDR3aa: CASSPRIGIGTEAFF; CDR3nt: TGTGCCAGCAGTCCAAGAATCGGAATCGGCACTGAAGCTTTCTTT
v_gene: TRBV6-1; d_gene: TRBD1; abundance: .; j_gene: TRBJ1-5; len: 14; CDR3aa: CASRGQVSNQPQHF; CDR3nt: TGTGCCAGCAGGGGACAGGTGAGCAATCAGCCCCAGCATTTT
v_gene: TRBV27; d_gene: TRBD1; abundance: many; j_gene: TRBJ2-7; len: 17; CDR3aa: CASSPTGLAISSYEQYF; CDR3nt: TGTGCCAGCAGCCCGACAGGGTTAGCGATTTCTTCCTACGAGCAGTACTTC
v_gene: TRBV7-2; d_gene: .; abundance: many; j_gene: TRBJ1-2; len: 13; CDR3aa: CASSLVSQGGYTF; CDR3nt: TGTGCCAGCAGCTTAGTTTCTCAGGGTGGCTACACCTTC
v_gene: TRBV6-1; d_gene: TRBD1; abundance: .; j_gene: TRBJ1-1; len: 11; CDR3aa: CATKNTGGVFF; CDR3nt: TGTGCCACGAAGAATACAGGGGGAGTTTTCTTT
v_gene: TRBV6-5; d_gene: TRBD2; abundance: many; j_gene: TRBJ2-7; len: 15; CDR3aa: CASRSSGLATGEQYF; CDR3nt: TGTGCCAGCAGGTCCTCGGGACTAGCGACCGGTGAGCAGTACTTC
v_gene: TRBV10-3; d_gene: TRBD2; abundance: many; j_gene: TRBJ2-7; len: 13; CDR3aa: CVVRTSDPYEQYF; CDR3nt: TGTGTCGTAAGGACTAGCGACCCCTACGAGCAGTACTTC
v_gene: TRBV11-2; d_gene: .; abundance: many; j_gene: TRBJ1-3; len: 17; CDR3aa: CASSLDQGALGGNTIYF; CDR3nt: TGTGCCAGCAGCTTAGACCAAGGGGCCCTGGGTGGAAACACCATATATTTT
v_gene: TRBV11-3; d_gene: TRBD2; abundance: .; j_gene: TRBJ2-5; len: 15; CDR3aa: CASSARSGNGETQYF; CDR3nt: TGTGCCAGCAGCGCCCGTAGCGGGAATGGAGAGACCCAGTACTTC
v_gene: TRBV29-1; d_gene: TRBD2; abundance: many; j_gene: TRBJ2-2; len: 13; CDR3aa: CSVRTSGTGELFF; CDR3nt: TGCAGCGTTAGGACTAGCGGAACCGGGGAGCTGTTTTTT
v_gene: TRBV7-8; d_gene: .; abundance: .; j_gene: TRBJ1-2; len: 14; CDR3aa: CAISLALGSGYYTF; CDR3nt: TGTGCCATCAGCTTGGCGCTGGGATCTGGGTACTACACCTTC